The entry below describes one T cell receptor (beta chain). This clone's antigen is unknown. The record has no base qualities; no much larger clone is one base away. The cohort was made up of several hundred healthy bone marrow donors. All cohort members were sampled while nominally healthy, although unrecorded immune exposures were likely present. The donor tested CMV seropositive, placing the donor among the 290 or so seropositive members of the cohort. Each donor provided a peripheral blood sample, and peripheral blood mononuclear cells were used for TCR beta sequencing. Genomic DNA extraction from the blood cell samples was performed with the Qiagen DNeasy Blood Extraction Kit. The data originate from a study of cytomegalovirus exposure and HLA in healthy donors (dated by TCRdb to the late 2010s). In terms of the full investigation: An earlier analysis of approximately 640 of the donors reported 250 to 300 Gb of sequence data and 120 million or so unique TCR beta sequences from about 180 million T cells. Among under 450 genotyped donors of the cohort, an average of about 240,000 unique TCR beta nucleotide sequences were sequenced per donor, about a sixth of them non-productive. The study aimed to test whether signatures of past pathogen exposure could be identified by cataloging public T cell receptors. In a later genetic analysis, genome-wide SNP genotypes for 398 of the 666 donors were used, and that subset was treated as a discovery cohort. The number of donors typed differed by locus, with about 629-630 for A, B, C, DRB1 and DQB1, around 500 for DQA1, about 610 for DPA1, and under 490 for DPB1. A later analysis re-analyzed previously published TCR beta repertoires from about 600 donors and added high-resolution HLA genotyping to study TCR occurrence patterns. The T cell repertoires of 666 subjects were profiled by immunosequencing and related to cytomegalovirus serostatus. Donor age, sex, ethnicity and CMV serostatus were compiled together with the repertoire data. Of the 300 to 500 genotyped donors, less than 90% were placed in the genetic ancestry cluster associated with self-reported Caucasian donors. In the later analysis, no new phenotypic data were used to find candidate immune exposures; instead, reliance was placed on TCR beta sequences and their occurrence across donors. Approximately 300 gigabases of sequencing data and approximately 92 million unique TCR sequences made up an early release that covered over 550 HLA-typed donors. An earlier analysis of around 580 of the donors used high-throughput TCR beta sequencing to judge whether each TCR beta V gene segment behaved as functional or pseudogenic. About five DR-DQ haplotypes were treated as single units for association and clustering because of strong linkage in the cohort. To predict cytomegalovirus infection status, the study brought together high-throughput TCR immunosequencing, statistical association of individual TCRs with disease status, and machine learning. Both class I and class II loci were covered by HLA typing, at four-digit resolution. Every discovery cohort repertoire had been produced on one sequencing platform. Along with the approximately 700-subject first cohort, a separate validation cohort of over a hundred different subjects was used.

Broad study findings and their caveats: According to the authors, the approach could potentially be generalized to other disease states and immunological phenotypes. A later genetic analysis reported fewer N-insertions in productive TCRs among donors in an Asian-associated ancestry cluster than the approximately 670-donor mean. Several of the top co-occurrence clusters appeared to be linked to parvovirus B19, influenza, CMV and Epstein-Barr virus, according to a later analysis. The presence/absence analyses assumed that sequencing depth was roughly uniform across donors, and that assumption may not be true. Cytomegalovirus status was reported to be diagnosed by the classifier with high specificity and sensitivity in both the original and validation cohorts. Assigning TCR associations to individual alleles was difficult when HLA alleles, especially DR and DQ, strongly co-occurred. For the cohort, immune exposure information was limited to CMV serostatus. Because counts were too low, roughly 16 rarely observed V segments, including chromosome 9 orphons, were excluded from the earlier analysis of some 590 of the donors. Some IMGT-functional V segments, including TRBV6-2 and TRBV6-3, could not be distinguished by the 87-base-pair reads and were therefore excluded. A further reported finding was that TCR beta sequences accurately predicted the HLA-A and HLA-B alleles for most subjects in the first cohort. In vitro tests confirmed that three of the cytomegalovirus-associated TCR beta chains recognize cytomegalovirus antigens. A later analysis found that most CMV-associated TCR beta chains appeared HLA-restricted, with HLA associations seemingly driven largely by CMV exposure. Most TCR sequences were seen in very few donors, while some public TCRs were found in many individuals. Because HLA typing was unavailable for some donors at each locus, only the typed subset was used in association tests. A later analysis found that TCR association rates varied across HLA loci, with DRB1 alleles showing the most associated TCRs and HLA-C alleles the fewest. A cluster of highly shared sequence variants was judged likely to represent a technical artifact of the sequencing pipeline. In an earlier analysis of approximately 590 of the donors, most TCR beta V segments appeared in productive rearrangements about 90% or about 30% of the time, broadly matching IMGT annotations. At a false discovery rate of 0.05, a later analysis linked approximately 18,000 TCR beta sequences to specific HLA alleles. The study listed approximately 160 TCR beta chains as associated with cytomegalovirus. This cohort had only TCR beta chains sequenced, and the lack of alpha or paired-chain data limited which features could be detected. A later genetic analysis associated a missense DCLRE1C variant with V-gene and J-gene trimming of TCR beta chains, and an independent cohort replicated the association. Correlated functional status among segregating V segments might be attributable to linkage disequilibrium, but an unknown experimental factor could not be ruled out. A later analysis found that HLA-associated TCR beta chains were more clonally expanded and had lower generation probabilities than equally common non-associated chains.

From cysteine to phenylalanine, the CDR3 is 17 amino acids long. This entry keeps only the CDR3 DNA: 51 bases, framed from base 1. The library was obtained by the immunoSEQ multiplex PCR assay. The multiplex PCR relied on a mix of 60 forward primers for TCR Vbeta segments and 13 reverse primers for TCR Jbeta segments. The CDR3 region of rearranged TCR beta genes was amplified from genomic DNA by a multiplex PCR assay. The Illumina HiSeq System was used to sequence the amplified TCR beta libraries as 87-base-pair reads. On the authors' methods: A later analysis counted about 80 million unique TCR beta chains across the roughly 700 repertoires, and 9 million to 14 million of these chains were shared by at least two donors. To remove PCR and sequencing errors, raw reads were error-corrected and collapsed into unique sequences using a nearest-neighbor algorithm that merged closely related sequences. Alignment of CDR3 sequences to IMGT reference sequences was used to assign V, D and J gene segments. For a sequence to be retained, at least a six-nucleotide match to both a V gene segment and a J gene segment was required. Rearrangements were classified as productive when the CDR3 lacked stop codons and remained in frame with V and J, and all other rearrangements were classified as non-productive. CDR3 was defined by IMGT convention, running from the second conserved V-encoded cysteine to the conserved J-encoded phenylalanine. Sequences without an unambiguous match to a single V gene segment were excluded from the earlier analysis of several hundred of the donors. In an earlier analysis of about 590 of the donors, a V segment was called functional when productive rearrangements were above 56.7%, and segregating when the standard deviation between donors exceeded 5%. A statistical classification framework was built for diagnosing cytomegalovirus status from the catalog of TCR beta chain sequences. V and J gene assignment, in a later analysis, came from comparing TCR nucleotide sequences with IMGT/GENE-DB human TR gene sequences. The TCRdist pipeline was used in a later analysis to assign CDR3 sequences and most-parsimonious VDJ recombination scenarios. A later analysis defined each TCR beta chain by its CDR3 amino acid sequence plus V-gene family, and excluded reads lacking a unique V-gene family. As a way to deal with suspected cross-contamination and a sequencing artifact, a later analysis dropped hundreds of nucleotide sequences that were highly shared and had low generation probability. For each public chain, a later analysis derived a clonal expansion index from normalized ranks of inferred template counts within each repertoire. Generation probabilities in a later analysis came from a VDJ recombination model fitted to out-of-frame rearrangements, and those results were checked against IGoR. A later analysis scored TCR-TCR, TCR-HLA and TCR-CMV co-occurrence with hypergeometric tests, applying a repertoire-size bias correction to TCR pairs. A later analysis estimated false discovery rates by permuting HLA or CMV assignments 20 times. In a later analysis, co-occurring TCRs were grouped using DBSCAN, with TCRdist sequence similarity added in when clustering inside HLA-allele-positive subsets. Repertoires with fewer than 30,000 or more than 120,000 public chains, plus five repertoires with anomalous nucleotide sharing, were excluded from co-occurrence clustering. TCRdb stores this immuneACCESS table with in-frame sequences only. Part of the clones is absent; in the studies checked, under half of the shortfall reflects unresolved V genes, and no reason is known for the rest. V and J calls and clone size are copied from that table; D and trimming were computed from the DNA. The table for this sample lists under 150,000 clones; 75% to 80% of them were counted only once. The top ten hold approximately 5.6% of the sample.

Here the chain combines TRBV12-2 and TRBJ1-2. TRBV12-2 is given as a pseudogene. Input material: PBMCs. The TCR originated in a woman aged 35 to 49 in good health and CMV-seropositive. The DNA sequence is TGTGCAAGTCGCTCCGGCGGCAGGGAGGGAGCTAACTATGGCTACACCTTC. Its translation is CASRSGGREGANYGYTF.